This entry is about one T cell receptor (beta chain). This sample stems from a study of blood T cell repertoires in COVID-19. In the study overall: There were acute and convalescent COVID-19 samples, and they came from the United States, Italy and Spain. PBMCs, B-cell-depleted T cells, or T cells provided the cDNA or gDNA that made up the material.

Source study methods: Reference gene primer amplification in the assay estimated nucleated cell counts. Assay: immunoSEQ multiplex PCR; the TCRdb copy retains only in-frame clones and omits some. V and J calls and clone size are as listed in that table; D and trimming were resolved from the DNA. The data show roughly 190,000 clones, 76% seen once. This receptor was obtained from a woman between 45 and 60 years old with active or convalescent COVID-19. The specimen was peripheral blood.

The CDR3 DNA reads TGTGCCACCAGCAGAGCGGGGGGGGACGGACACAATGAGCAGTTCTTC. As protein: CATSRAGGDGHNEQFF. The chain employs TRBV15 and TRBJ2-1, with 8 positions matching TRBD2. This CDR3 has 16 amino acids. The germline gives CDR1 LNHNV, CDR2 YYDKDF (reference sequence). Trimming removed 1 base from V and 5 bases from J; junction bases left unmatched: 7.